What follows is one T cell receptor beta chain and its context. The clone's antigen remains unknown. No much larger clone exists at a distance of one base, and base qualities are not known. This specimen comes from a study of blood T cells in healthy people across ages (dated by TCRdb to between 2014 and 2017). The study in broad terms: In model experiments, template switching captured roughly one uniquely barcoded TCR beta cDNA molecule for every two T cells. Age-related changes in TCR beta repertoire diversity were measured in the study by deep sequencing normalized with unique cDNA molecular identifiers. The donors were split into four age groups: young (average 16 years), middle-aged (nearly 40), aged (62) and long-lived (approximately 80). Donors of different ages were randomly distributed across sequencing lanes to avoid experimental bias. Using the same blood draw, the study looked at two additional independent replicas of 1 million unique cDNA reads for two donors, one aged 18 to 30 and the other aged 80 or older. Broader findings and caveats from the paper: As age increased, observed TCR beta diversity per million T cells dropped in a roughly linear way, and a significant reduction was already evident by age 40. Total diversity estimates from one million sequenced T cells were considered lower bounds and underestimates. Because profiling used bulk unsorted PBMCs, naive and antigen-experienced compartments could not be compared conclusively. Because donor CMV infection status was unknown, age-related changes in expanded clonotypes were potentially confounded. Compared with the aged group, more naive CD4+ T cells, fewer expanded clones and increased TCR diversity were shown by the long-lived group, suggesting age selection. The percentage of naive T cells measured by flow cytometry correlated strongly with observed TCR beta diversity.

Donors were about 36 systemically healthy Caucasian individuals from Russia aged 6 to 90 years. Each donor gave 9.5 to 10 milliliters of peripheral blood, drawn into EDTA-treated Vacutainer tubes. Ficoll-Paque density-gradient centrifugation was used to isolate PBMCs, with at least 6.5 million per sample. Total RNA was extracted from PBMCs with Trizol reagent, with at least 5.5 micrograms obtained per sample. For every donor, an aliquot of PBMCs went through flow cytometry to measure the percentages of naive CD45RAhigh/CD27high T cells. Library preparation used 5' RACE. These reads were obtained on an Illumina HiSeq 2500. A second PCR of 7 to 11 cycles was performed with a sample-barcoded 5' primer and a J-beta primer mix. Each TCR beta cDNA molecule received a unique molecular identifier from a template-switch 5' adaptor carrying 12 random nucleotides. Each sample yielded at least 2.5 million CDR3-containing paired-end reads. The Mint cDNA synthesis kit, primed by a TRBC-specific oligonucleotide, was used to synthesize first-strand cDNA from all RNA. After uracil-DNA glycosylase treatment, a first 18-cycle PCR used universal primers M1SS and BC2_uni_R on all cDNA. The original methods were these. Each sample was normalized by randomly selecting 1 million high-quality reads, each carrying a distinct molecular identifier. Instead of being binned into consensus sequences, reads that shared molecular identifiers were thrown out. MiTCR, run with a Q25 quality threshold and the strictest error-elimination algorithm, handled CDR3 identification, clonotype clustering and error correction. Lower-bound total TCR beta diversity was estimated with a nonparametric unseen species model using Euler transformation. TCRdb reworked the public reads: Q25 trimming with fastp, MiXCR clone assembly, productive beta chains retained. Records with the same CDR3 protein are collapsed into one entry carrying the most frequent genes and DNA. TCRdb assigned the V and J calls; the authors' analysis was not used. The sample table contains over 1.5 million distinct CDR3 sequences; only one count was recorded for around half of them. Of the sample, around 2.1% falls within the top ten clones.

Material for sequencing was blood. This clonotype was sampled from a middle-aged woman in good health.

The CDR3 protein is CSARVTSGRTHTQYF. The nucleotides are TGCAGTGCTAGGGTGACTAGCGGGCGGACCCATACGCAGTATTTT. Recombination joined TRBV20-1 with TRBJ2-3, with 10 junctional bases fitting TRBD2. Trimmed from V: 3 bases; trimmed from J: 7 bases; junction bases lacking a gene match: 10. The CDR3 runs 15 residues from the cysteine to the phenylalanine. Only the CDR3 DNA stays, 45 bases, in frame from base 1. CDR1 and CDR2 are drawn from the germline V gene (reference sequence): DFQATT, SNEGSKA.